This note documents a single T cell receptor beta chain sequence. Its matching antigen is unknown. The sample belongs to a study of early stage breast cancer tumors. Study-wide context: About 80% of the 16 invasive tumors were ER+, PR+ and HER2-. Findings and caveats of the study: Tumor and normal breast were distinguished via blood comparison in about 90% of the 16 patients. Most shared enriched TCRB sequences were commonly generated ones.

V gave up 0 bases and J gave up 6 bases; unmatched junction bases: 5. Germline V gene sequence: CDR1 ENHRY, CDR2 SYGVKD. The CDR3 is 16 amino acids. Each sample had two DNA replicates, approximately 0.52 ug blood or about 1.5 ug tissue. Method: immunoSEQ multiplex PCR; TCRdb's copy keeps in-frame clones and lacks some. The profile shows approximately 33,000 clones, 74% of them singletons. This TCR was sampled from a person aged 35 to 50 with breast cancer. Sequencing was performed on blood. The gene calls are TRBV10-3 and TRBJ2-3, with 11 bases that match TRBD2. DNA for the CDR3: TGTGCCATCAGTGAGTCTACTAGCGGGAGAATGGATACGCAGTATTTT. It yields the protein CAISESTSGRMDTQYF.